These T cell receptor beta chains were read from a single sample in a study of blood T cell repertoires in COVID-19. Data came from immunoSEQ multiplex PCR; TCRdb stores just in-frame clones and leaves some out. The sample has approximately 140,000 clones, roughly 84% seen once; the top ten hold roughly 2.3%. Input material: peripheral blood. All receptors derive from a man in his sixties or seventies with acute or convalescent COVID-19. The CDR3 runs from the conserved cysteine through the conserved F or W. Rows may omit the clone size; those that give it use once, few, many or a size class.

size	V	length	CDR3
NA	TRBV18	16	CASSPPAGTGLNIQYF
NA	TRBV6-5	13	CASSTVGPAGVYF
NA	TRBV5-1	14	CASSLGLAGSTQYF
NA	TRBV6-5	14	CASSYSQGDYGYTF
NA	TRBV27	13	CASSKGDSYEQYF
NA	TRBV6-5	15	CASSRDRPPNEKLFF
few	TRBV7-2	17	CASSLVGGQGNTYEQYF
once	TRBV18	15	CASSPSSANYNEQFF
NA	TRBV6-6	18	CASSHIPSGTGGPETQYF
NA	TRBV7-3	14	CASTRASAPGELFF
few	TRBV11-2	13	CASSLDRDTEAFF